This entry lists 18 T cell receptor beta chains sequenced from one sample in a study of T cells expressing NK-cell markers. TCRdb reprocessed the 5' RACE reads and keeps a single row for each CDR3 protein, giving no DNA. The sample has over 250,000 distinct CDR3 sequences. Sequencing was performed on blood T cells: a sorted CD56 or NKG2C T cell subset, CD4+ or CD8+ T cells, or bulk PBMC T cells (not recorded which). These receptors all stem from a woman between 18 and 69 years old in good health.

The chain carries TRBV5-1 and TRBJ2-1. The CDR3 totals 13 residues. Germline V gene lookup returns CDR1 SGHRS and CDR2 YFSETQ. The CDR3 loop is CASSSLQNNEQFF.

This sequence joins TRBV29-1 and TRBJ2-1; TCRdb returns TRBD1, unconfirmable since there is no DNA. In germline, CDR1 is SQVTM, CDR2 ANQGSEA. This CDR3 is built from 15 residues. The CDR3 spells CSVGPLAEWGREQFF.

This chain connects TRBV12-3 or TRBV12-4 to TRBJ1-2; with no DNA, the TCRdb D assignment of TRBD1 cannot be verified. This CDR3 region has 16 residues. The CDR3 protein is CASSPQGGLTNYGYTF.

This chain connects TRBV5-5 to TRBJ2-2. The length of the CDR3 is 14 residues. Germline-derived CDR1 and CDR2 are SGHKS and YYEKEE (reference sequence). The CDR3 reads CASSWPPDTGELFF. Full variable domain (outside the CDR3, taken from reference TRBV5-5 and TRBJ2-2): DAGVTQSPTHLIKTRGQQVTLRCSPISGHKSVSWYQQVLGQGPQFIFQYYEKEERGRGNFPDRFSARQFPNYSSELNVNALLLGDSALYLCASSWPPDTGELFFGEGSRLTVL.

The chain recombines TRBV15 with TRBJ2-6; TCRdb's D call of TRBD1 is untestable without DNA. This CDR3 is 17 amino acids long. Germline V lookup: CDR1 LNHNV, CDR2 YYDKDF (reference sequence). This chain's CDR3 is CATSRWGRGNGANVLTF. The full variable domain, completed using reference TRBV15 and TRBJ2-6, is DAMVIQNPRYQVTQFGKPVTLSCSQTLNHNVMYWYQQKSSQAPKLLFHYYDKDFNNEADTPDNFQSRRPNTSFCFLDIRSPGLGDTAMYLCATSRWGRGNGANVLTFGAGSRLTVL.

The chain couples TRBV25-1 to TRBJ1-5; TCRdb picks TRBD1, but there is no DNA to check that call. Per the germline V gene, CDR1 is MGHDK and CDR2 is SYGVNS. The CDR3 loop spans 14 amino acids. Here the CDR3 reads CASSLGGMVRPQHF.

The rearrangement uses TRBV6-2 or TRBV6-3 and TRBJ1-2; the D gene TCRdb calls, TRBD1, cannot be checked with no DNA. Per germline, CDR1 MNHEY and CDR2 SVGEGT. The CDR3 covers 13 residues. The CDR3 here is CATTDRTNYGYTF.

This chain joins TRBV12-3 or TRBV12-4 and TRBJ1-6; as DNA is missing, the TRBD1 call by TCRdb cannot be tested. The CDR3 is 14 residues long. This CDR3 reads CASRRDGNNSPLHF.

V usage is TRBV27 and J usage is TRBJ2-1. This CDR3 region has 15 residues. The germline V gene has CDR1 MNHEY and CDR2 SMNVEV (reference sequence). The CDR3 loop is CASSFGGTYYNEQFF.

This chain uses TRBV19 with TRBJ2-3. This CDR3 has 13 residues. The germline gives CDR1 LNHDA, CDR2 SQIVND (reference sequence). The CDR3 reads CASSITGPDTQYF.

V usage is TRBV20-1 and J usage is TRBJ2-1; no DNA is available, so the TRBD2 call from TCRdb remains unchecked. Germline CDR1 and CDR2: DFQATT and SNEGSKA (reference sequence). The CDR3 spans 15 residues. The CDR3 spells CSARDGTSLTNEQFF.

The chain carries TRBV20-1 and TRBJ2-7; TCRdb lists TRBD2, though no DNA is available to test this call. CDR3 length: 16 amino acids. Germline V CDR1 and CDR2: DFQATT, SNEGSKA (reference sequence). The CDR3 sequence is CSARGSGGRGPYEQYF.

V and J are TRBV20-1 and TRBJ1-6; TCRdb selects TRBD1, and the lack of DNA leaves this call unchecked. The V gene's germline CDR1 is DFQATT and CDR2 SNEGSKA (reference sequence). The length of the CDR3 is 16 residues. CDR3 protein: CSARTGTGDYNSPLHF.

CDR3 loop: CSAKQGSTNEKLFF. This chain uses TRBV20-1 with TRBJ1-4; TCRdb proposes TRBD1, but this gene call is untestable without DNA. This CDR3 comprises 14 residues. Germline-derived CDR1 and CDR2 are DFQATT and SNEGSKA (reference sequence).

This sequence joins TRBV28 and TRBJ2-2; TCRdb outputs TRBD2, but without DNA this stays unchecked. Germline values: CDR1 MDHEN, CDR2 SYDVKM. The length of the CDR3 is 16 residues. This CDR3 reads CASSFGLAENTGELFF.

The CDR3 is CASSLRDPNKTQYF. J is TRBJ2-5 and V is TRBV5-6; there is no DNA to check the TCRdb D call of TRBD1. The CDR3 has 14 residues. CDR1 is SGHDT, CDR2 YYEEEE, per germline.

V is TRBV20-1 and J is TRBJ1-1; TCRdb designates TRBD1, a call that cannot be tested without DNA. CDR3 length: 15 amino acids. CDR1 and CDR2 from the germline V gene are DFQATT and SNEGSKA (reference sequence). The CDR3 reads CSAVRDRRTNTEAFF.

The genes are TRBV6-1 and TRBJ1-4; TCRdb reports TRBD1, a call that lacks DNA to check it against. CDR3 length equals 14 residues. CDR1 and CDR2 from the germline V gene are MNHNS and SASEGT. CDR3 protein: CASRRAATNEKLFF.